This passage covers 10 T cell receptor beta chains from one sample sequenced in a study of blood T cells in healthy people across ages. Primers used in a second PCR of roughly 6 to 11 cycles were a sample-barcoded 5' primer and a J-beta primer mix. One entry per CDR3 protein, called by TCRdb with MiXCR from the 5' RACE reads. The sample carries 600,000 to 850,000 distinct CDR3 sequences, about 42% recorded once. Sequenced: blood. Every receptor here comes from a woman aged 55-69 years in good health.

This clonotype has only a few counts. Germline is not matched at one junction end, which may reflect a read error. J is TRBJ1-2 and V is TRBV4-1; possible D gene TRBD1, 5 bases. The germline gives CDR1 MGHRA, CDR2 YSYEKL. This CDR3 has 14 residues. In DNA form, the CDR3 reads TGTGCCAGCAGCCAAGATCGGGGGAACTATGGCTACACCTTC. It yields the protein CASSQDRGNYGYTF.

This chain uses TRBV7-2 with TRBJ2-3, with 7 bases matching TRBD1. This CDR3 region has 14 residues. Germline-derived CDR1 and CDR2 are SGHTA and FQGNSA. V was pared by 3 bases and J by 3 bases, with 3 bases of the junction left unmatched. In DNA, the CDR3 is TGTGCCAGCAGCTTCCAGACAGGGACAGATACGCAGTATTTT. Its translation is CASSFQTGTDTQYF.

As for this clonotype: Compared with germline, one end of the junction differs, possibly owing to a read error. The chain links TRBV15 to TRBJ1-6, with D possibly being TRBD1 (6 bases). Germline V gene lookup returns CDR1 LNHNV and CDR2 YYDKDF (reference sequence). The CDR3 consists of 16 residues. CDR3 DNA sequence: TGTGCCACCAGCAGAGATCAAGGGGGAAGCAATTCACCCCCCCACTTT. Its protein is CATSRDQGGSNSPPHF.

This clonotype was recorded only once. The rearrangement uses TRBV29-1 and TRBJ2-5; the D gene could be TRBD1 or TRBD2 (5 bases each). Germline V gene sequence: CDR1 SQVTM, CDR2 ANQGSEA. CDR3 length: 10 residues. The V gene lost 8 bases and the J gene lost 11 bases, with 15 bases spanning the gap. Here the CDR3 DNA reads TGCAGCTTGGGGGTCTATGAGCAGTACTTC. Its protein is CSLGVYEQYF.

The J gene is TRBJ2-7, the V gene TRBV3-1; 9 positions agree with TRBD1. The J segment lost 5 bases and the V segment lost 4 bases, leaving 9 bases of the junction unmatched. The CDR3 runs 15 residues. Germline assignment: CDR1 LGHDT and CDR2 YNNKEL (reference sequence). CDR3 amino acids: CASSPRGTGFHEQYF. CDR3 bases: TGTGCCAGCAGCCCTCGGGGGACAGGGTTCCACGAGCAGTACTTC.

This rearrangement joins TRBV12-3 or TRBV12-4 to TRBJ2-7; possibly TRBD1 for D (6 bases). The V gene lost 7 bases and the J gene lost 7 bases, with 17 bases spanning the gap. The CDR3 has 13 residues. CDR3 loop: CASTQPGAVEQYF. The DNA for the CDR3 is TGTGCCAGCACTCAACCAGGGGCGGTTGAGCAGTACTTC.

The rearrangement uses TRBV9 and TRBJ2-5; TRBD1 aligns across 8 bases. This CDR3 is built from 16 residues. The ends lost 3 bases at V and 3 bases at J; junction bases unmatched: 10. Looked up from germline, CDR1 is SGDLS and CDR2 is YYNGEE. The CDR3 DNA follows: TGTGCCAGCAGCGCTGAAGGGACAGGATACGAAGAGACCCAGTACTTC. As protein: CASSAEGTGYEETQYF.

This chain connects TRBV7-3 to TRBJ1-6; D is ambiguous. The V and J ends lost 5 bases and 6 bases respectively, with 11 bases between them. Germline CDR1 SGHTA, CDR2 FQGTGA. There are 14 residues in the CDR3. CDR3 sequence (DNA): TGTGCCAGCAGCCCATCCCCCAGTAATTCACCCCTCCACTTT. This sequence encodes CASSPSPSNSPLHF.

Comments on this clonotype: This may arise from a read error, as a much more abundant clone is one base away. The genes are TRBV29-1 and TRBJ2-7; 7 nucleotides agree with TRBD1. Germline V CDR1 and CDR2: SQVTM, ANQGSEA. After removal of 8 bases from V and 3 bases from J, the junction contained 13 bases not matched to a gene. The CDR3 is 14 amino acids. The CDR3 is CSICPGTDRYEQYF. CDR3 DNA sequence: TGCAGCATCTGTCCCGGGACAGATCGCTACGAGCAGTACTTC.

This chain links TRBV7-8 with TRBJ2-4; TRBD1 matches at 7 bases. The tail of the sequence fits TRBJ2-7 better, so the J call may be wrong. Germline V gene data show CDR1 as SGHVS and CDR2 as FQNEAQ. The CDR3 spans 14 residues. The CDR3 coding sequence is TGTGCCAGCAGCGTACGACAGACAGGGTACGAGCAGTACTTC. Protein sequence: CASSVRQTGYEQYF.